A selection of T cell receptor beta chains follows, all from one sample in a study of T-cell memory formation after mild COVID-19. Each CDR3 protein gets one entry after TCRdb re-called the 5' RACE reads with MiXCR. This sample has fewer than 700,000 distinct CDR3 sequences, with 20% to 25% found just once. The specimen was PBMCs or a T cell subset sorted from them (not recorded which). The origin of the receptors is an adult woman who had mild COVID-19 (a few samples of this study predate the infection). Cell type and time point are not known. Each CDR3 is given without its conserved first and last residue. Each record gives: CDR3 protein, J gene, V gene.

SAPLHDEQY TRBJ2-7 TRBV20-1
ASSQGPGQAGNTIY TRBJ1-3 TRBV4-1
SARDRGQAGNQPQH TRBJ1-5 TRBV20-1
ATSRGPQDEQF TRBJ2-1 TRBV15
ASSLRDRYEQY TRBJ2-7 TRBV12-3/TRBV12-4
ASSLSGNVYEQY TRBJ2-7 TRBV5-6
ASMEFEGVTGWPQH TRBJ1-5 TRBV6-1
ASSLERGAQTEAF TRBJ1-1 TRBV7-9
ASSRTGTESNYGYT TRBJ1-2 TRBV18
ASSLTPREADTQY TRBJ2-3 TRBV7-9
ASSDLRQGGSPLH TRBJ1-6 TRBV6-1